Given below is one T cell receptor beta chain in context. This clonotype was seen at least ten times. Its antigen remains undetermined. Base qualities are not recorded, but no much larger clone differs from it by a single base. These data are taken from a study of CD8 T cells in ankylosing spondylitis (dated by TCRdb to the late 2010s). Study-level background: The study set out to find disease-linked TCR variants by profiling T cell receptor beta repertoires in ankylosing spondylitis patients and healthy donors. The full study cohort comprised about 23 ankylosing spondylitis patients and around 100 healthy donors. Peripheral blood samples were taken, and synovial fluid was additionally collected from ankylosing spondylitis patients.

What the study reported, not specific to this receptor: The disease-linked clones were reported to be significantly enriched in matched synovial fluid samples from ankylosing spondylitis patients. Blood from ankylosing spondylitis patients appeared to be characterized by a TCR beta motif made up of several highly homologous amino acid variants. In peripheral blood, the disease-linked clones were found at relatively low frequencies and had a CD8+ phenotype. Some motif variants were previously reported in synovial fluid and blood of reactive arthritis patients, suggesting common disease-initiation mechanisms.

Sequenced on an Illumina HiSeq 2500. Quantitative 5'-RACE with molecular barcodes was used to prepare TCR beta libraries. Per the source publication's procedure: To identify disease-linked TCR variants, a new computational method was used, one built on a probabilistic model of VDJ rearrangement. TCRdb passed the public sequencing reads through fastp at Q25 and MiXCR, retaining productive beta sequences. Each CDR3 protein gets just one entry, which takes the most common genes and DNA from the rows behind it. These V and J calls originate from TCRdb's pipeline instead of the authors' own analysis. For this sample there are roughly 64,000 distinct CDR3 sequences; around 6.5% appear just once. The ten top clones hold approximately 5% of the sample. For each ankylosing spondylitis patient, the synovial fluid sample was matched to a blood sample from that same patient. The CDR3, from cysteine to phenylalanine, totals 16 residues. Left in the record is the CDR3 DNA by itself, 48 bases read in frame from the first base. V is clipped by 1 base and J by 4 bases, and the sequence between their germline boundaries is 14 bases long. The germline V gene sets CDR1 to SGHTA and CDR2 to FQGNSA.

The sequence is built from TRBV7-2 and TRBJ2-1; the D gene identity is not certain. What was sequenced was synovial fluid, either unsorted or a sorted T cell fraction (not recorded which). The TCR originated in a male donor with ankylosing spondylitis. DNA sequence: TGTGCCAGCAGCTTAGATGTAGCCCGGTCGTACAATGAGCAGTTCTTC. Its translation reads: CASSLDVARSYNEQFF. The full variable domain, completed from the reference TRBV7-2 and TRBJ2-1 proteins outside the CDR3, reads GAGVSQSPSNKVTEKGKDVELRCDPISGHTALYWYRQSLGQGLEFLIYFQGNSAPDKSGLPSDRFSAERTGGSVSTLTIQRTQQEDSAVYLCASSLDVARSYNEQFFGPGTRLTVL.